This T cell receptor beta chain was sequenced during a study of blood T cells in healthy people across ages. Then a second PCR, running roughly 6 to 11 cycles, was carried out with a sample-barcoded 5' primer and a J-beta primer mix. TCRdb called the 5' RACE reads again in MiXCR, with one record for every CDR3 protein. The table has 650,000 to 800,000 distinct CDR3 sequences, around 50% seen once. This clonotype has more than one count but fewer than ten. Trimming left V 1 base short and J 0 bases short, with 7 bases between. The CDR3 is 14 residues long. Germline loops: CDR1 MNHNS, CDR2 SASEGT. This receptor was obtained from a woman over 75 in good health. V and J are TRBV6-1 and TRBJ2-7; D might be TRBD2 (6 bases). Sequences were obtained from blood. The CDR3, as DNA: TGTGCCAGCAGTGAAGTCGGGAGCTCCTACGAGCAGTACTTC. Encoded protein: CASSEVGSSYEQYF.